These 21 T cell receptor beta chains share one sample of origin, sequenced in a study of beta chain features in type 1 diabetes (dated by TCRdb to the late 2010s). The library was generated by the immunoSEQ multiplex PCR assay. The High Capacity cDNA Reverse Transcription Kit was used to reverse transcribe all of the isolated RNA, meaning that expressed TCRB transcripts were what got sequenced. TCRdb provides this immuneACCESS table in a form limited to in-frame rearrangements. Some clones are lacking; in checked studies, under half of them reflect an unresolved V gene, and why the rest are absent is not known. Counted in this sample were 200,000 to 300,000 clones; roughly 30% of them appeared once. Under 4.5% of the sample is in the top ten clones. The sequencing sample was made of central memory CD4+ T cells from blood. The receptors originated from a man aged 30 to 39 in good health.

The DNA for the CDR3 is TGTGCCAGCAGGGGGACAGCGGAAGATACGCAGTATTTT. The encoded protein is CASRGTAEDTQYF. J is TRBJ2-3 and V is TRBV2; 7 bases fit TRBD1. This CDR3 spans 13 amino acids. V lost 6 bases to trimming and J lost 5 bases; unmatched junction nucleotides: 5. Germline V gives CDR1 SNHLY, CDR2 FYNNEI.

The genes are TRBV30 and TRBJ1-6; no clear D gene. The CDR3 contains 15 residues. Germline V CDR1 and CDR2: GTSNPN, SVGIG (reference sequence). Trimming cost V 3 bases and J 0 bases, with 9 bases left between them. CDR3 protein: CAWRGMSSYNSPLHF. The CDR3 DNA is TGTGCCTGGAGGGGCATGAGCTCCTATAATTCACCCCTCCACTTT.

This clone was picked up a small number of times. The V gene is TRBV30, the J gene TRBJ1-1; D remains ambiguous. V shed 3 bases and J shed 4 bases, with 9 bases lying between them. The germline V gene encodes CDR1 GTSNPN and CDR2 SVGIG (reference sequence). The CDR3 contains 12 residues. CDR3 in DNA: TGTGCCTGGAGGGGTTTCACCACTGAAGCTTTCTTT. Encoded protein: CAWRGFTTEAFF. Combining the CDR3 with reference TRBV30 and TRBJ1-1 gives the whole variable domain SQTIHQWPATLVQPVGSPLSLECTVEGTSNPNLYWYRQAAGRGLQLLFYSVGIGQISSEVPQNLSASRPQDRQFILSSKKLLLSDSGFYLCAWRGFTTEAFFGQGTRLTVV.

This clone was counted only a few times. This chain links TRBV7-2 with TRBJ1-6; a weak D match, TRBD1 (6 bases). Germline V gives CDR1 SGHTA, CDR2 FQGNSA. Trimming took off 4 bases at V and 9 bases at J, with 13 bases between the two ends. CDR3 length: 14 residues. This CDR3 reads CASSSGAAVSPLHF. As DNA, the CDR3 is TGTGCCAGCAGCTCAGGGGCGGCCGTTTCACCCCTCCACTTT.

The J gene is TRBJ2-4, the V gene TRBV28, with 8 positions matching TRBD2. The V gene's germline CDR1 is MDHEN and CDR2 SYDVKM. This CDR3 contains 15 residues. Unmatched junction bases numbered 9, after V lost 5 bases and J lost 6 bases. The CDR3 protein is CASSPSSGGRNIQYF. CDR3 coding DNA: TGTGCCAGCAGTCCCTCTTCGGGGGGGAGAAACATTCAGTACTTC.

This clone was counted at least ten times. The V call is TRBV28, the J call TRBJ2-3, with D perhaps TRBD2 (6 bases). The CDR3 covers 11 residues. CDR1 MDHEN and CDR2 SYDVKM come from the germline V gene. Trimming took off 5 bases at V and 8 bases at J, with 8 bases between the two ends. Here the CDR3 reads CASSTSRTQYF. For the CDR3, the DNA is TGTGCCAGCAGTACTAGCCGTACGCAGTATTTT.

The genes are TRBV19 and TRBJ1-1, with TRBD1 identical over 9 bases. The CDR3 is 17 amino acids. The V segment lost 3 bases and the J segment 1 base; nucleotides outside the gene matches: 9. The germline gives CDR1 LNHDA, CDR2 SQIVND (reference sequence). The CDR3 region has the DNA TGTGCCAGTAGTATCCGCCGGGACAGGGTGAAGAACACTGAAGCTTTCTTT. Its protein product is CASSIRRDRVKNTEAFF.

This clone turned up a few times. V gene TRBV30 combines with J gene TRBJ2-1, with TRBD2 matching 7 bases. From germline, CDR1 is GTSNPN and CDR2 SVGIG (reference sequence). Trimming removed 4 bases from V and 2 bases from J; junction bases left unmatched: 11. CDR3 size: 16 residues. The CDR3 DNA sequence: TGTGCCTGGAACGTCCTTGCGGGAGACCCCTACAATGAGCAGTTCTTC. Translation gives CAWNVLAGDPYNEQFF.

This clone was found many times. The DNA of the CDR3 is TGTGCCAGCACCCCCCGGGGACAGCCTGGCGAGCAGTACTTC. Protein sequence: CASTPRGQPGEQYF. This chain joins TRBV7-9 and TRBJ2-7; 7 bases are a match to TRBD1. Germline V CDR1 and CDR2: SEHNR, FQNEAQ (reference sequence). Trimming cost V 7 bases and J 6 bases; bases outside gene matches: 12. The CDR3 extends over 14 amino acids.

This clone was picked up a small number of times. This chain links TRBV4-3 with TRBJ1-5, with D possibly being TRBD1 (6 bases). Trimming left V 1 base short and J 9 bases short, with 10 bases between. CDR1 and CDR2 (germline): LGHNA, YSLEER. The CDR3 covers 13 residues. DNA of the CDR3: TGCGCCAGCAGCCAAGTGGTGGGGGCGCCCCAGCATTTT. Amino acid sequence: CASSQVVGAPQHF.

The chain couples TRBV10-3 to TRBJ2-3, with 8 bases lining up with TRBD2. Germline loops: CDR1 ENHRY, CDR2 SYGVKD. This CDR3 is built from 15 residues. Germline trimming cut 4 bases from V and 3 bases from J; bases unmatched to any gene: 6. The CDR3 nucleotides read TGTGCCATCAGTGGGGGACTAGTTTTAACAGATACGCAGTATTTT. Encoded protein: CAISGGLVLTDTQYF.

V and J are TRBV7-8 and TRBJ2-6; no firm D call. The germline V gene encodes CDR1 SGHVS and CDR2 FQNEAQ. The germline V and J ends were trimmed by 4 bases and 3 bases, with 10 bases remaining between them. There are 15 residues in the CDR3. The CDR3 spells CASSSGKVGANVLTF. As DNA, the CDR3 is TGTGCCAGCAGCTCCGGAAAGGTTGGGGCCAACGTCCTGACTTTC.

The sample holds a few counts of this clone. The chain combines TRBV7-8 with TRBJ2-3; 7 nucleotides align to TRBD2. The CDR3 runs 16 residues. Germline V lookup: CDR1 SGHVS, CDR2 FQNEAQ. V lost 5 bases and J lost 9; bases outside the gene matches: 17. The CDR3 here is CASSPPGGLLARTQYF. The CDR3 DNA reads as TGTGCCAGCAGCCCCCCCGGGGGACTACTTGCTCGGACGCAGTATTTT.

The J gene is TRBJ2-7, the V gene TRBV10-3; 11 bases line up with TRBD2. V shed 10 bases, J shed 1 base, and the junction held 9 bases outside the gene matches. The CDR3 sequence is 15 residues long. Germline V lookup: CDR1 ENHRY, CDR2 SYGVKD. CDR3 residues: CATRILAGDSYEQYF. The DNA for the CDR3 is TGTGCCACCCGAATACTAGCGGGGGATTCCTACGAGCAGTACTTC.

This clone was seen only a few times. The CDR3 DNA follows: TGTGCCTGGAGTGGGTTCTCTGGAAACACCATATATTTT. Translation: CAWSGFSGNTIYF. V is TRBV30 and J is TRBJ1-3; D ambiguous. Germline assignment: CDR1 GTSNPN and CDR2 SVGIG (reference sequence). Trimming shortened V by 1 base and J by 0 bases, and 4 bases separated the two germline ends. The CDR3 runs to 13 residues. The full variable domain, its missing parts supplied by reference TRBV30 and TRBJ1-3, is SQTIHQWPATLVQPVGSPLSLECTVEGTSNPNLYWYRQAAGRGLQLLFYSVGIGQISSEVPQNLSASRPQDRQFILSSKKLLLSDSGFYLCAWSGFSGNTIYFGEGSWLTVV.

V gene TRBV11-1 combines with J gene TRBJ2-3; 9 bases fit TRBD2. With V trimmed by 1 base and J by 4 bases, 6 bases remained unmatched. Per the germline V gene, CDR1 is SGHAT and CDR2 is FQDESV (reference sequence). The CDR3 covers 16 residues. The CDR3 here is CASSLVKGLAPDTQYF. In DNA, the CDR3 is TGTGCCAGCAGCTTAGTCAAAGGACTAGCGCCAGATACGCAGTATTTT.

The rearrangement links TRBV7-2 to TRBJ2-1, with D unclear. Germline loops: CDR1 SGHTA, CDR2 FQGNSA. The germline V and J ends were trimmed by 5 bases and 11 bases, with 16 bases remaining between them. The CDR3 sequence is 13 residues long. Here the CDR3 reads CASSTMSTGQQFF. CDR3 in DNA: TGTGCCAGCAGCACGATGTCGACGGGCCAGCAGTTCTTC.

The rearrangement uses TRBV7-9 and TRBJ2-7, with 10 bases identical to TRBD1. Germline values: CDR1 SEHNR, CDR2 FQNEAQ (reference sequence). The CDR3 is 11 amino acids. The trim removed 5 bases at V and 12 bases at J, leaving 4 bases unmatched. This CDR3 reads CASSNRDRGYF. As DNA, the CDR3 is TGTGCCAGCAGCAACAGGGACAGGGGGTACTTC. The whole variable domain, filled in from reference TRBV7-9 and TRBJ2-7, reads DTGVSQNPRHKITKRGQNVTFRCDPISEHNRLYWYRQTLGQGPEFLTYFQNEAQLEKSRLLSDRFSAERPKGSFSTLEIQRTEQGDSAMYLCASSNRDRGYFGPGTRLTVT.

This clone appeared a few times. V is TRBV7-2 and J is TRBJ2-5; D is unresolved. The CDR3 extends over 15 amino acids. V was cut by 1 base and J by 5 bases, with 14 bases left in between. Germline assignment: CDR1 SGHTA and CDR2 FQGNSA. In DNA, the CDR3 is TGTGCCAGCAGCTTAGAGTCCGGGTACGGCGAGACCCAGTACTTC. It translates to CASSLESGYGETQYF.

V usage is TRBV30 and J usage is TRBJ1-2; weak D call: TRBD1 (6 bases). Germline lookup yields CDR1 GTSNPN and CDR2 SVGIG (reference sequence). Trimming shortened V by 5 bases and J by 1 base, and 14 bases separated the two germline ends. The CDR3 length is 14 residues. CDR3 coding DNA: TGTGCCTGGGGGACGGACAGAGGTAACTATGGCTACACCTTC. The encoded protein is CAWGTDRGNYGYTF.

CDR3 amino acids: CASSSNVGLRGYTF. The CDR3 DNA reads as TGTGCCAGCTCATCCAACGTAGGGTTAAGAGGCTACACCTTC. The gene calls are TRBV18 and TRBJ1-2; D unclear. The CDR3 consists of 14 residues. V lost 5 bases to trimming and J lost 8 bases, with 18 bases between them. Germline lookup yields CDR1 KGHSH and CDR2 LQKENI.